The 32 T cell receptor beta chains presented below share a single source sample, sequenced in a study of OX40 agonist ivuxolimab in advanced cancers. Assay used: immunoSEQ multiplex PCR; TCRdb lists only in-frame clones, some missing. The sample holds about 5,800 clones, 81% seen once. Specimen: CD4+ or CD8+ T cells sorted from blood, collected in a trial of the OX40 agonist ivuxolimab. These receptors were taken from an adult with an advanced solid tumor such as melanoma, head and neck, liver or kidney cancer.

The rearrangement links TRBV2 to TRBJ2-7; TRBD1 aligns across 8 bases. Germline V lookup: CDR1 SNHLY, CDR2 FYNNEI. This CDR3 spans 20 amino acids. V gave up 0 bases and J gave up 2 bases; unmatched junction bases: 18. The CDR3 nucleotides read TGTGCCAGCAGTGAAGCGCTTCAGGTGGTGAGGGGGACAGGAGCCTACGAGCAGTACTTC. Its translation is CASSEALQVVRGTGAYEQYF.

This chain uses TRBV5-5 with TRBJ1-1, with 8 bases fitting TRBD1. Germline V gene data show CDR1 as SGHKS and CDR2 as YYEKEE (reference sequence). The V segment lost 0 bases and the J segment 6 bases; nucleotides outside the gene matches: 4. The CDR3 runs to 14 residues. For the CDR3, the DNA is TGTGCCAGCAGCTTGGAGGGACAGGATCCTGAAGCTTTCTTT. It codes for CASSLEGQDPEAFF.

The chain joins TRBV6-5 to TRBJ2-7; D assignment may be TRBD1 or TRBD2 (6 bases each). In germline, CDR1 is MNHEY, CDR2 SVGAGI. V was shortened by 0 bases and J by 0 bases, with 12 bases between the two germline ends. This CDR3 is built from 16 residues. The CDR3 coding sequence is TGTGCCAGCAGTTACTCGTGGAGGGGGAGCTCCTACGAGCAGTACTTC. Residues: CASSYSWRGSSYEQYF.

The chain uses TRBV7-9 and TRBJ2-1, with D possibly matching TRBD2 (7 bases). V dropped 2 bases and J dropped 9 bases, with 11 bases sitting between them. The CDR3 runs 13 residues. Germline CDR1 is SEHNR and CDR2 is FQNEAQ (reference sequence). DNA of the CDR3: TGTGCCAGCAGCTTAATCGGGGGGCCTGAGCAGTTCTTC. Amino acid sequence: CASSLIGGPEQFF.

The rearrangement joins TRBV27 to TRBJ2-1; D is unresolved. Trimming pared 6 bases from V and 5 bases from J, leaving 5 bases between. The CDR3 is 11 amino acids. In germline, CDR1 is MNHEY, CDR2 SMNVEV (reference sequence). The CDR3 here is CASSQNNEQFF. The CDR3 DNA is TGTGCCAGCAGCCAAAACAATGAGCAGTTCTTC.

The V call is TRBV9, the J call TRBJ1-2, with a possible D match to TRBD1 (5 bases). CDR3 size: 14 residues. Trimming stripped 4 bases from V and 6 bases from J, with 16 bases between. Germline V CDR1 and CDR2: SGDLS, YYNGEE. This chain's CDR3 is CASSPSGRDHGYTF. CDR3 nucleotide sequence: TGTGCCAGCAGCCCCTCGGGGAGGGACCATGGCTACACCTTC.

V gene TRBV7-9 combines with J gene TRBJ1-2; D ambiguous. The CDR3 is 14 amino acids. From germline, CDR1 is SEHNR and CDR2 FQNEAQ (reference sequence). V was pared by 5 bases and J by 6 bases, with 16 bases between. CDR3 sequence: CASSHNSAKDGYTF. The DNA for the CDR3 is TGTGCCAGCAGCCACAACTCCGCGAAAGATGGCTACACCTTC.

This clone was counted a single time. The rearrangement links TRBV5-8 to TRBJ2-7; possible D gene TRBD2, 6 bases. V gave up 3 bases and J gave up 2 bases, with 12 bases separating them. CDR3 size: 14 residues. The germline CDR1 and CDR2 sequences are SGHTS and YDEGEE. CDR3 in amino acids: CASSYGGATYEQYF. Here the CDR3 DNA reads TGTGCCAGCAGCTATGGAGGGGCTACCTACGAGCAGTACTTC.

The rearrangement uses TRBV27 and TRBJ1-5; D gene uncertain. V was pared by 6 bases and J by 7 bases, with 13 bases between. CDR1 is MNHEY and CDR2 is SMNVEV in the germline V gene (reference sequence). The length of the CDR3 is 13 residues. CDR3 loop: CASSRTPGQPQHF. The CDR3 DNA is TGTGCCAGCAGCCGAACCCCTGGACAGCCCCAGCATTTT.

The chain combines TRBV4-2 with TRBJ2-3; D is undetermined. The V gene's germline CDR1 is LGHNA and CDR2 YNFKEQ. Trimming left V 1 base short and J 0 bases short, with 8 bases between. CDR3 length: 15 residues. The CDR3 nucleotides are TGTGCCAGCAGCCAAGTTCCGGCTAGCACAGATACGCAGTATTTT. Protein: CASSQVPASTDTQYF.

The V and J genes are TRBV30 and TRBJ2-5; no firm D call. CDR1 is GTSNPN and CDR2 is SVGIG in the germline V gene (reference sequence). The CDR3 covers 12 residues. The V gene lost 5 bases and the J gene lost 2 bases, with 9 bases spanning the gap. The CDR3 nucleotides are TGTGCCTGGTCCGCTCCTCAAGAGACCCAGTACTTC. This gives the protein CAWSAPQETQYF.

The V gene is TRBV18, the J gene TRBJ2-7; D call uncertain. From germline, CDR1 is KGHSH and CDR2 LQKENI. V was shortened by 0 bases and J by 5 bases, with 5 bases between the two germline ends. The CDR3 covers 12 residues. CDR3 loop: CASSPPINEQYF. CDR3 bases: TGTGCCAGCTCACCACCGATAAACGAGCAGTACTTC.

The rearrangement links TRBV9 to TRBJ1-1, with D possibly TRBD1 on 5 matching bases. Germline V gene sequence: CDR1 SGDLS, CDR2 YYNGEE. V lost 3 bases to trimming and J lost 8 bases, with 11 bases between them. The CDR3 has 12 residues. The CDR3 region is CASSGGTDEAFF. The CDR3, as DNA: TGTGCCAGCAGCGGTGGGACGGACGAAGCTTTCTTT.

This chain links TRBV5-5 with TRBJ2-7; 8 bases fit TRBD1. The CDR3 spans 14 residues. Losses at the gene ends were 4 bases for V and 4 bases for J; bases not matched to a gene: 7. From germline, CDR1 is SGHKS and CDR2 YYEKEE (reference sequence). The CDR3 DNA sequence: TGTGCCAGCAGCCACCGGGACAGGAATTACGAGCAGTACTTC. Encoded protein: CASSHRDRNYEQYF.

The CDR3 region is CASSDTLYYGYTF. CDR3 sequence (DNA): TGTGCCAGCAGTGACACACTATACTATGGCTACACCTTC. The chain employs TRBV6-1 and TRBJ1-2, with no clear D. The CDR3 runs 13 residues. CDR1 and CDR2 from the germline V gene are MNHNS and SASEGT. V gave up 3 bases and J gave up 3 bases, with 8 bases separating them.

This clone has only a few counts. V is TRBV5-1 and J is TRBJ2-5, with unresolved D. CDR1 SGHRS and CDR2 YFSETQ come from the germline V gene. The CDR3 contains 11 residues. Trimming took 4 bases from V and 5 from J, leaving 6 bases between them. This CDR3 reads CASSPGETQYF. Written as DNA, the CDR3 is TGCGCCAGCAGCCCTGGGGAGACCCAGTACTTC.

The chain carries TRBV13 and TRBJ2-1; 14 nucleotides align to TRBD2. CDR3 length: 16 residues. Per germline, CDR1 PRHDT and CDR2 FYEKMQ (reference sequence). V lost 3 bases and J lost 9; bases outside the gene matches: 7. CDR3 amino acids: CASSFYGTSGGGEQFF. The CDR3 coding sequence is TGTGCCAGCAGCTTTTACGGGACTAGCGGGGGTGGTGAGCAGTTCTTC. Full variable domain (missing parts from reference TRBV13 and TRBJ2-1): AAGVIQSPRHLIKEKRETATLKCYPIPRHDTVYWYQQGPGQDPQFLISFYEKMQSDKGSIPDRFSAQQFSDYHSELNMSSLELGDSALYFCASSFYGTSGGGEQFFGPGTRLTVL.

This sequence joins TRBV7-3 and TRBJ2-3; either TRBD1 or TRBD2 may fit D (5 bases each). The CDR3 runs to 14 residues. Germline CDR1 and CDR2: SGHTA and FQGTGA. Trimming shortened V by 5 bases and J by 1 base, and 10 bases separated the two germline ends. This CDR3 reads CASSGRGGTDTQYF. The CDR3 coding sequence is TGTGCCAGCAGCGGCAGAGGGGGCACAGATACGCAGTATTTT.

The chain links TRBV7-2 to TRBJ2-1, with a tentative D call TRBD2 (5 bases). V was trimmed by 1 base and J by 3 bases, leaving 13 bases between them. The CDR3 is 16 residues long. Germline-derived CDR1 and CDR2 are SGHTA and FQGNSA. CDR3 sequence reads: CASSLVRGGLYNEQFF. In DNA form, the CDR3 reads TGTGCCAGCAGCTTAGTTCGGGGTGGACTCTACAATGAGCAGTTCTTC.

The genes are TRBV25-1 and TRBJ1-1, with D possibly TRBD1 on 6 matching bases. The CDR3 contains 13 residues. Deletions cut 6 bases from V and 3 bases from J, with 11 bases between. Germline CDR1 is MGHDK and CDR2 is SYGVNS. As DNA, the CDR3 is TGTGCCAGCAGGAGGAGGGGGGACACTGAAGCTTTCTTT. Protein product: CASRRRGDTEAFF.

The rearrangement links TRBV27 to TRBJ2-7, with 7 positions matching TRBD1. Germline lookup yields CDR1 MNHEY and CDR2 SMNVEV (reference sequence). The J segment lost 2 bases and the V segment lost 6 bases, leaving 1 base of the junction unmatched. The CDR3 consists of 12 residues. CDR3 region: CASRGTAYEQYF. In DNA form, the CDR3 reads TGTGCCAGCAGAGGGACAGCCTACGAGCAGTACTTC.

The chain recombines TRBV5-5 with TRBJ2-2; TRBD1 is a possible D gene (5 bases). The germline V gene has CDR1 SGHKS and CDR2 YYEKEE (reference sequence). This CDR3 contains 16 residues. V dropped 9 bases and J dropped 7 bases, with 25 bases sitting between them. DNA of the CDR3: TGTGCCACCGGAATACAGGAGACCACTCTTGACGGGGAGCTGTTTTTT. Amino acids: CATGIQETTLDGELFF.

The V gene is TRBV2, the J gene TRBJ1-1; 7 bases are a match to TRBD1. V was clipped by 6 bases and J by 6 bases; unmatched bases: 10. Germline V gene lookup returns CDR1 SNHLY and CDR2 FYNNEI. This CDR3 has 14 residues. CDR3 loop: CASREGQRLAEAFF. The CDR3 region has the DNA TGTGCCAGCAGGGAGGGACAGCGGCTGGCTGAAGCTTTCTTT.

The V and J genes are TRBV12-5 and TRBJ1-6, with D possibly TRBD1 on 5 matching bases. V was pared by 5 bases and J by 3 bases, with 23 bases between. The CDR3 loop spans 19 amino acids. From germline, CDR1 is LGHNT and CDR2 FRNRAP. This CDR3 reads CASGPKFPGRINYNSPLHF. CDR3 DNA sequence: TGTGCTAGTGGTCCTAAATTCCCAGGGAGAATCAACTATAATTCACCCCTCCACTTT.

The chain employs TRBV5-1 and TRBJ1-1; D not certain. V lost 0 bases to trimming and J lost 1 base, with 4 bases between them. CDR1 is SGHRS and CDR2 is YFSETQ in the germline V gene. The CDR3 length is 13 residues. In DNA form, the CDR3 reads TGCGCCAGCAGCTTGGACCGGAACACTGAAGCTTTCTTT. It encodes CASSLDRNTEAFF.

Points on this clone: The junction departs from germline at one end; a sequencing error may be responsible. This chain uses TRBV5-1 with TRBJ2-7; D might be TRBD2 (6 bases). The CDR3 sequence is 11 residues long. The V gene's germline CDR1 is SGHRS and CDR2 YFSETQ. CDR3 amino acids: CASTLGGEQYF. The DNA for the CDR3 is TGCGCCAGCACCTTGGGAGGTGAGCAGTACTTC.

CDR3 sequence reads: CASSQVGLASSYEQYF. For the CDR3, the DNA is TGCGCCAGCAGCCAAGTGGGACTAGCGTCATCCTACGAGCAGTACTTC. The chain is built from TRBV4-1 and TRBJ2-7; 10 positions agree with TRBD2. The CDR3 extends over 16 amino acids. V dropped 1 base and J dropped 1; count of bases not matched to a gene: 4. Germline lookup yields CDR1 MGHRA and CDR2 YSYEKL.

Note on this clone: Compared with germline, one end of the junction differs, possibly owing to a read error. V gene TRBV23-1 combines with J gene TRBJ1-2; maybe TRBD1 (5 bases). TRBV23-1 is classed as an ORF, of uncertain function. The CDR3 is 14 amino acids. CDR3 loop: CASSHRGNNCGYTF. The CDR3, as DNA: TGCGCCAGCAGTCATCGGGGGAATAACTGTGGCTACACCTTC.

The CDR3 coding sequence is TGTGCCGGCGCCCCCGGCGGGGCAGGTGAGCAGTTCTTC. It encodes CAGAPGGAGEQFF. The V and J genes are TRBV30 and TRBJ2-1, with D perhaps TRBD2 (6 bases). This CDR3 is built from 13 residues. Germline V gene sequence: CDR1 GTSNPN, CDR2 SVGIG (reference sequence). The V and J ends lost 8 bases and 9 bases respectively, with 20 bases between them.

The chain has TRBV5-4 and TRBJ1-2; no definite D call. The V and J ends lost 6 bases and 2 bases respectively, with 14 bases between them. The germline V gene has CDR1 SGHNT and CDR2 YYREEE (reference sequence). The CDR3 length is 14 residues. The CDR3 sequence is CASTPGRENYGYTF. The CDR3 DNA reads TGTGCCAGCACCCCAGGACGGGAAAACTATGGCTACACCTTC. The entire variable domain, with the rest obtained from reference TRBV5-4 and TRBJ1-2, is as follows: ETGVTQSPTHLIKTRGQQVTLRCSSQSGHNTVSWYQQALGQGPQFIFQYYREEENGRGNFPPRFSGLQFPNYSSELNVNALELDDSALYLCASTPGRENYGYTFGSGTRLTVV.

Notes on this clone: One end of the junction is discordant with germline, which a read error may explain. The chain is built from TRBV7-7 and TRBJ2-7; no firm D call. Germline assignment: CDR1 SSHAT and CDR2 FNYEAQ (reference sequence). The CDR3 runs to 12 residues. In DNA, the CDR3 is TGTGCTAGCAGCTTGTCGGTTAACGAGCAGTACTTC. It codes for CASSLSVNEQYF.

The V and J genes are TRBV7-2 and TRBJ2-4, with 8 bases fitting TRBD1. J lost 9 bases, V lost 5 bases, and 9 bases had no gene match. CDR3 size: 14 residues. From germline, CDR1 is SGHTA and CDR2 FQGNSA. Written as DNA, the CDR3 is TGTGCCAGCAGCCCAACAGGGGGATGGGGCATTCAGTACTTC. Translation gives CASSPTGGWGIQYF.